The entry that follows covers one T cell receptor (beta chain) sequence. The entry originates in a study of blood T cell repertoires in COVID-19. Study background: COVID-19 samples from acute and convalescent phases originated in the United States, Italy and Spain. Sources were T cells, B-cell-depleted T cells, or PBMCs; the material itself was cDNA or gDNA.

Germline lookup yields CDR1 LNHDA and CDR2 SQIVND (reference sequence). V dropped 7 bases and J dropped 5; count of bases not matched to a gene: 5. The CDR3 is 13 amino acids. Source study methods: Reference gene primers were amplified, and this amplification served to estimate nucleated cell counts. The data were produced by immunoSEQ multiplex PCR, yet TCRdb's version contains in-frame clones alone and is incomplete. V and J calls plus clone size are reproduced from that table; the DNA served to infer D and trimming. Of more than 95,000 clones in the sample, around 85% were seen once. The chain combines TRBV19 with TRBJ2-3; 8 bases are a match to TRBD2. This receptor was taken from a man in his 70s who had recovered from COVID-19. The sample consisted of peripheral blood. For the CDR3, the DNA is TGTGCCAGTACCTTAGCGGGGATAGATACGCAGTATTTT. Residues: CASTLAGIDTQYF.